The T cell receptor beta chain under discussion was sequenced for a study of PD-1 blockade in classical Hodgkin lymphoma (dated by TCRdb to about 2020). Some background on the complete study: Nivolumab dosing was 3 mg/kg intravenously every 2 weeks, continuing until either disease progression or unacceptable toxicity. The study used TCR beta sequencing and CyTOF to define a peripheral blood immune signature of response to PD-1 blockade in classical Hodgkin lymphoma. Overall study results and their limits: Baseline TCR diversity was reported as lower in newly diagnosed patients than in healthy donors, and lower still in relapsed/refractory patients. By C4D1, a significant rise was seen in CD4+ TCR diversity but not in CD8+ TCR diversity (p=0.0027 vs p=0.16), and the rise was most apparent among complete responders (p=0.02). Lower diversity was observed in patients in whom nivolumab was started less than 1 year after ASCT, and these patients were excluded from later analyses so that confounding by immune reconstitution would be avoided. Trial patients with a complete response had baseline diversity similar to that of newly diagnosed patients, while partial responders and progressors had significantly lower diversity. The study was restricted to a single clinical trial cohort, and the causes of repertoire differences, possibly disease activity or prior therapy, were left undefined.

The germline V gene supplies CDR1 SGHDN and CDR2 FVKESK. Including the terminal cysteine and phenylalanine, the CDR3 comprises 14 residues. Only the CDR3 DNA is retained, 42 bases long and in frame from the first base. V loses 1 base of germline sequence and J loses 7 bases, and the interval between the two ends is 11 bases. The time point label of this sample denotes: cycle 2 day 1 (C2D1) of nivolumab. Every trial patient had relapsed after autologous stem cell transplantation, and cohorts A, B and C differed in prior brentuximab vedotin exposure. The trial cohort included some 53 patients with relapsed/refractory classical Hodgkin lymphoma, and each patient had a best overall response of complete response, partial response or progressive disease. Trial patients were treated with single-agent nivolumab in the multi-cohort phase II CheckMate 205 trial. An independent review committee assessed best overall response by applying the 2007 International Working Group response criteria. Trial PBMCs were collected just before the start of nivolumab (C1D1) and during therapy at cycle 2 day 1 and cycle 4 day 1. Peripheral blood was collected in 8 mL Vacutainer Cell Preparation Tubes, from which PBMCs were isolated by centrifugation and then cryopreserved.

The Qiagen DNeasy kit was used to extract genomic DNA from unsorted PBMCs and from the negatively selected CD4+ and CD8+ fractions. Using primers that anneal to V and J segments, immunoSEQ multiplex PCR amplified the TCR beta CDR3 regions. A synthetic immune receptor repertoire was used to minimize amplification bias, and any remaining bias was removed computationally after sequencing. The study's own analysis went as follows. Repertoire diversity was quantified as the Shannon entropy index using custom Python scripts. Unsorted, CD4+ and CD8+ repertoires were analyzed separately, except for combined analyses in which CD4+ and CD8+ sequences were merged in silico. A clone counted as expanded when the clone's frequency after treatment rose at least 2-fold relative to C1D1, and clones undetected at baseline were given a pseudocount of 0.5. Clones with 0 or 1 copy at C1D1 were defined as singleton clones, while clones with 2 or more copies were defined as non-singleton clones. By matching protein sequences in sorted samples from the same patient, clones expanded in unsorted samples were annotated as CD4+, CD8+ or unknown. Wilcoxon tests on paired samples were used to test changes in diversity from C1D1 to C4D1. TCRdb obtained this table from immuneACCESS and retained in-frame rearrangements with V and J assigned. These tables miss some clones; where compared with another copy, unresolved V genes account for less than half of the shortfall, and the remainder is unexplained. The V and J calls and clone size are taken from that table; D and trimming were inferred from the DNA. The sample yields about 40,000 clones; roughly three quarters were counted once. The ten largest clones add up to roughly 13% of the sample.

Turning to this clone: Its antigen remains unidentified. Per-base quality was not reported, and no clone a single base away is much larger than it.

This TCR came from a human donor with classical Hodgkin lymphoma. The chain links TRBV14 with TRBJ2-1, with no D gene named confidently. The sample in question was peripheral blood mononuclear cells (PBMCs), obtained before the second cycle of nivolumab. This receptor has the CDR3 CASSQGGWANEQFF. The nucleotide sequence reads as follows: TGTGCCAGCAGCCAAGGGGGTTGGGCTAATGAGCAGTTCTTC.